The present T cell receptor (beta chain) was sequenced within a study of T cell changes during pregnancy in multiple sclerosis. Measured with immunoSEQ multiplex PCR; TCRdb has only the in-frame clones, and not every one. The sample carries some 50,000 clones, 85% to 95% recorded once. This TCR derives from a female donor with multiple sclerosis, enrolled in a pregnancy study. Here the sequenced sample was CD8+ T cells from peripheral blood mononuclear cells, taken in the first trimester of pregnancy.

This chain's CDR3 is CVRSPLPNRAYGNTIYF. CDR3 bases: TGTGTCAGAAGCCCGCTCCCTAACAGGGCTTATGGAAACACCATATATTTT. The chain couples TRBV7-5 to TRBJ1-3; the table's D gene call, TRBD1, was not cross checked with the DNA. TRBV7-5 is classified as a pseudogene. The CDR3 totals 17 residues.